This is a list of T cell receptor beta chains from one sample in a study of post-analysis software for immune sequencing data. TCRdb processed the PCR reads anew with MiXCR; each CDR3 protein has one entry. Among about 460,000 distinct CDR3 sequences, around 40% were seen once, and the ten largest hold about 12%. Sequencing was carried out using blood. The source is a girl between 5 and 17 years old with multiple sclerosis. Each CDR3 is given with its conserved first and last residue. The D gene is left open where the match is weak. Rows may omit the clone size; those that give it use once, few, many or a size class.

d_call,v_call,j_call,clone_size,cdr3_length,cdr3_aa,cdr3_nt
TRBD2,TRBV7-3,TRBJ2-5,once,15,CASSYPTSGKNEQYF,TGTGCCAGCAGCTACCCGACTAGCGGGAAAAATGAGCAGTACTTC
TRBD2,TRBV2,TRBJ2-5,.,15,CASRVLAGGRETQYF,TGTGCCAGCAGGGTACTAGCGGGAGGCAGAGAGACCCAGTACTTC
TRBD2,TRBV28,TRBJ2-7,many,13,CASRLAGAGEQYF,TGTGCCAGCAGACTAGCGGGAGCGGGAGAGCAGTACTTC
.,TRBV5-1,TRBJ2-1,few,15,CASSLDGGSHNEQFF,TGCGCCAGCAGCTTGGATGGGGGCTCCCACAATGAGCAGTTCTTC
TRBD2,TRBV3-1,TRBJ2-1,.,15,CASRALAGDSNEQFF,TGTGCCAGCAGGGCCCTGGCGGGAGATTCGAATGAGCAGTTCTTC
TRBD2,TRBV5-1,TRBJ2-5,.,14,CASSSSGAYNEQYF,TGCGCCAGCTCCTCTAGCGGGGCCTACAATGAGCAGTACTTC
TRBD1,TRBV6-1,TRBJ2-1,once,17,CASSDGTGGSTYNEQFF,TGTGCCAGCAGTGATGGGACAGGGGGTAGCACCTACAATGAGCAGTTCTTC
TRBD2,TRBV10-3,TRBJ2-5,.,14,CAISESSGGGTQYF,TGTGCCATCAGTGAGTCGTCGGGAGGAGGGACCCAGTACTTC
.,TRBV6-2/TRBV6-3,TRBJ2-7,.,14,CASSYSGSTYEQYF,TGTGCCAGCAGTTACTCTGGGTCTACCTACGAGCAGTACTTC
TRBD2,TRBV7-9,TRBJ2-1,.,18,CASSFPSGASSSYNEQFF,TGTGCCAGCAGCTTTCCTAGCGGGGCATCGAGCTCCTACAATGAGCAGTTCTTC
.,TRBV28,TRBJ2-2,.,15,CASRPPGLNTGELFF,TGTGCCAGCAGACCCCCTGGCTTAAACACCGGGGAGCTGTTTTTT
TRBD1,TRBV6-6,TRBJ1-2,few,15,CASSQETGGAFGYTF,TGTGCCAGCAGCCAAGAGACAGGGGGCGCGTTTGGCTACACCTTC
.,TRBV29-1,TRBJ2-7,.,15,CSAWGMGGGADEQYF,TGCAGCGCTTGGGGCATGGGCGGTGGGGCGGACGAGCAGTACTTC
TRBD2,TRBV10-3,TRBJ2-5,.,16,CAISSGLAGFQETQYF,TGTGCCATCAGTTCAGGACTAGCGGGATTTCAAGAGACCCAGTACTTC
.,TRBV7-8,TRBJ2-1,.,15,CASSLGFATSNEQFF,TGTGCCAGCAGCTTAGGCTTCGCCACGTCTAATGAGCAGTTCTTC
.,TRBV6-1,TRBJ2-7,few,15,CASSEFLGNWYEQYF,TGTGCCAGCAGTGAATTCTTGGGGAATTGGTACGAGCAGTACTTC
TRBD1,TRBV7-9,TRBJ2-1,.,13,CASSLDRENEQFF,TGTGCCAGCAGCTTGGACAGGGAGAATGAGCAGTTCTTC
TRBD2,TRBV7-3,TRBJ2-3,.,17,CASSLWSAGGPGDTQYF,TGTGCCAGCAGCTTATGGTCAGCGGGAGGGCCGGGAGATACGCAGTATTTT
TRBD2,TRBV20-1,TRBJ2-7,.,13,CSAGHSGRGEQYF,TGCAGTGCTGGACATAGCGGGAGAGGCGAGCAGTACTTC
.,TRBV5-6,TRBJ2-7,.,15,CASSGLDRTRYEQYF,TGTGCCAGCAGCGGCCTGGACAGGACTAGGTACGAGCAGTACTTC
TRBD1,TRBV4-3,TRBJ2-7,few,13,CASSQGTGYEQYF,TGCGCCAGCAGCCAGGGGACAGGCTACGAGCAGTACTTC
.,TRBV6-2/TRBV6-3,TRBJ2-1,.,15,CASRPNLVRRQRQFF,TGTGCCAGTAGACCAAACCTAGTGCGGCGGCAAAGGCAGTTCTTC
TRBD2,TRBV11-2,TRBJ2-7,few,17,CASSLVGGRGLGSEQYF,TGTGCCAGCAGCTTAGTGGGCGGGAGAGGACTCGGCTCCGAGCAGTACTTC
.,TRBV7-9,TRBJ2-7,few,15,CASSLSAGLYEEQYF,TGTGCCAGCAGCTTGAGTGCAGGCCTTTACGAAGAGCAGTACTTC
TRBD2,TRBV9,TRBJ2-1,.,15,CASSVGSSGSFEGFF,TGTGCCAGCAGCGTTGGGTCTAGCGGGAGTTTCGAAGGGTTCTTC
TRBD1,TRBV5-1,TRBJ1-5,.,14,CASSFTGGEEPQHF,TGCGCCAGCAGCTTTACAGGGGGCGAGGAGCCCCAGCATTTT
TRBD2,TRBV27,TRBJ2-5,.,16,CASSFPGTSGTNEQYF,TGTGCCAGCAGTTTCCCCGGGACTAGCGGAACAAATGAGCAGTACTTC